The 4 T cell receptor beta chains listed next were all sequenced from one sample in a study of post-analysis software for immune sequencing data (dated by TCRdb to between 2014 and 2017). What the authors observed across the whole study: Patients showed significantly higher frequencies than controls for a few TRBV segments, among them TRBV5-6, TRBV5-1 and TRBV20-1.

Preparation of the library involved PCR. Sequenced using an Illumina HiSeq 2500. To reduce PCR and sequencing biases, unique molecular identifiers were built into the TCR beta cDNA libraries. TCRdb reprocessed the public reads (quality trimming at Q25 with fastp, clone calling with MiXCR) and kept in-frame beta chains. Rows matching on CDR3 protein sequence are summarized as one entry with the most common DNA and genes. The sample contains roughly 870,000 distinct CDR3 sequences, approximately 50% of them found a single time. The top ten constitute roughly 4.4% of the sample. These receptors are not linked to any known antigen. The sequencing sample was made of blood. The receptors were sampled from a girl aged 10 to 17 with multiple sclerosis.

This chain connects TRBV12-3 or TRBV12-4 to TRBJ2-1, with unresolved D. This CDR3 region has 12 residues. V dropped 3 bases and J dropped 9 bases, with 9 bases sitting between them. In nucleotides, the CDR3 is TGTGCCAGCAGTTTCTGGCAGACTGAGCAGTTCTTC. It translates to CASSFWQTEQFF.

This clonotype was recorded a few times. The V gene is TRBV5-1, the J gene TRBJ2-1, with 13 bases lining up with TRBD2. CDR3 length: 17 residues. Germline trimming cut 0 bases from V and 2 bases from J; bases unmatched to any gene: 2. Germline V gene data show CDR1 as SGHRS and CDR2 as YFSETQ. The CDR3 loop reads CASSLGGLAGPYNEQFF. In DNA form, the CDR3 reads TGCGCCAGCAGCTTGGGGGGACTAGCGGGACCCTACAATGAGCAGTTCTTC.

This sequence joins TRBV7-2 and TRBJ2-5; perhaps D is TRBD1 or TRBD2 (5 bases each). This CDR3 spans 16 amino acids. V dropped 1 base and J dropped 11 bases, with 23 bases sitting between them. CDR1 and CDR2 (germline): SGHTA, FQGNSA. The CDR3 DNA follows: TGTGCCAGCAGCTTAGTGCTAGGGGTTCCAAGATGGGAGCAGTACTTC. This sequence encodes CASSLVLGVPRWEQYF.

The rearrangement links TRBV6-1 to TRBJ2-7; weak D call: TRBD1 (6 bases). Trimming pared 6 bases from V and 3 bases from J, leaving 12 bases between. CDR1 is MNHNS, CDR2 SASEGT, per germline. CDR3 length: 13 amino acids. In nucleotides, the CDR3 is TGTGCCAGCAGGACGGGACACCGCTACGAGCAGTACTTC. It encodes CASRTGHRYEQYF.